Listed here are 19 T cell receptor beta chains from one sample, sequenced in a study of a mutant IDH1 vaccine in newly diagnosed glioma. Their target antigens are unknown. Described time point: week 11, during vaccination. Vaccination comprised doses that each held 300 ug of mutant IDH1 20-mer peptide, plus topical imiquimod. Clones were read by immunoSEQ multiplex PCR, and TCRdb kept only the in-frame ones, dropping some. The profile covers 110,000 or so clones, with 90% appearing a single time and roughly 0.57% taken by the ten largest. Sequenced material: PBMCs, taken from a glioma patient whose treatment included an IDH1 peptide vaccine. These receptors were taken from a woman in her forties or fifties with glioma.

The gene calls are TRBV7-8 and TRBJ1-1; tentative D call: TRBD1 (5 bases). With 5 bases removed from V and 3 bases from J, the gap between germline ends came to 10 bases. The germline V gene encodes CDR1 SGHVS and CDR2 FQNEAQ. The CDR3 sequence is 13 residues long. The DNA for the CDR3 is TGTGCCAGCAGCGGGGGGAGTGACACTGAAGCTTTCTTT. It codes for CASSGGSDTEAFF.

The chain carries TRBV5-1 and TRBJ2-3; D is possibly TRBD2 (5 bases). V was clipped by 7 bases and J by 6 bases, with 9 bases between them. This CDR3 has 11 residues. The germline V gene encodes CDR1 SGHRS and CDR2 YFSETQ. The CDR3: CASRSGDTQYF. The CDR3 region has the DNA TGCGCCAGCCGCTCGGGGGATACGCAGTATTTT.

The chain has TRBV27 and TRBJ2-1; TRBD1 matches 7 bases. This CDR3 contains 15 residues. V was clipped by 0 bases and J by 7 bases; unmatched bases: 6. Germline lookup yields CDR1 MNHEY and CDR2 SMNVEV (reference sequence). The CDR3 region has the DNA TGTGCCAGCAGTTTATCGAGAGGGGGCAGGAATGAGCAGTTCTTC. Amino acid sequence: CASSLSRGGRNEQFF.

The chain combines TRBV5-4 with TRBJ2-7; a weak D match, TRBD2 (6 bases). Per germline, CDR1 SGHNT and CDR2 YYREEE (reference sequence). The CDR3 runs 13 residues. V was cut by 2 bases and J by 4 bases, with 10 bases left in between. CDR3 DNA: TGTGCCAGCAGCTTAACGGGGAGGTACGAGCAGTACTTC. Its translation: CASSLTGRYEQYF.

This rearrangement joins TRBV5-1 to TRBJ2-5, with 14 bases that match TRBD2. After removal of 7 bases from V and 5 bases from J, the junction contained 7 bases not matched to a gene. Per germline, CDR1 SGHRS and CDR2 YFSETQ. The CDR3 consists of 15 residues. The CDR3 here is CASSGTSGRAETQYF. The CDR3, as DNA: TGCGCCAGCTCAGGGACTAGCGGGAGAGCGGAGACCCAGTACTTC. Drawing the rest from reference TRBV5-1 and TRBJ2-5, the complete variable domain is KAGVTQTPRYLIKTRGQQVTLSCSPISGHRSVSWYQQTPGQGLQFLFEYFSETQRNKGNFPGRFSGRQFSNSRSEMNVSTLELGDSALYLCASSGTSGRAETQYFGPGTRLLVL.

This clone has only one observation. The CDR3 reads CAWRSPPLSYGYTF. CDR3 in DNA: TGTGCCTGGAGAAGTCCTCCGTTAAGCTATGGCTACACCTTC. The rearrangement links TRBV30 to TRBJ1-2; D gene unclear. The length of the CDR3 is 14 residues. Germline V gene data show CDR1 as GTSNPN and CDR2 as SVGIG (reference sequence). The ends were cut back, 3 bases at V and 4 bases at J, with 15 bases in the middle.

The chain has TRBV6-6 and TRBJ1-4; D is perhaps TRBD1 (6 bases). The CDR3 spans 15 residues. Deletions cut 6 bases from V and 7 bases from J, with 18 bases between. Per germline, CDR1 MNHNY and CDR2 SVGAGI (reference sequence). This chain's CDR3 is CASSPLQGMAEKLFF. The CDR3 DNA sequence: TGTGCCAGCAGCCCCCTCCAGGGGATGGCTGAAAAACTGTTTTTT.

The table lists this clone with a count of one. The V call is TRBV7-2, the J call TRBJ2-5, with D possibly being TRBD2 (6 bases). This CDR3 has 15 residues. Germline V CDR1 and CDR2: SGHTA, FQGNSA. V lost 3 bases to trimming and J lost 5 bases, with 16 bases between them. The CDR3 DNA follows: TGTGCCAGCAGCTTGTGGGCTAGCGCCCTGGAGACCCAGTACTTC. It codes for CASSLWASALETQYF.

CDR3 amino acids: CASSLGQGPTTGELFF. DNA for the CDR3: TGTGCCAGCAGCTTAGGGCAGGGACCCACCACCGGGGAGCTGTTTTTT. The chain employs TRBV7-3 and TRBJ2-2, with D perhaps matching TRBD1 or TRBD2 (5 bases each). This CDR3 has 16 amino acids. The ends were cut back, 2 bases at V and 4 bases at J, with 14 bases in the middle. Germline V CDR1 and CDR2: SGHTA, FQGTGA.

The rearrangement uses TRBV30 and TRBJ1-6; perhaps TRBD1 as D (5 bases). This CDR3 has 15 amino acids. Looked up from germline, CDR1 is GTSNPN and CDR2 is SVGIG (reference sequence). Trimming removed 4 bases from V and 3 bases from J, with 13 bases in between. The CDR3 nucleotides are TGTGCCTGGACCGGGGGGGTTCGCTATAATTCACCCCTCCACTTT. Translating it yields CAWTGGVRYNSPLHF.

In its sample, this clone was seen once. The gene calls are TRBV27 and TRBJ2-5; TRBD2 might be the D (5 bases). This CDR3 has 14 amino acids. Germline CDR1 is MNHEY and CDR2 is SMNVEV (reference sequence). The ends were cut back, 6 bases at V and 1 base at J, with 12 bases in the middle. CDR3 DNA sequence: TGTGCCAGCAGCGTCATGGAGGCCCAAGAGACCCAGTACTTC. Translated, it gives CASSVMEAQETQYF.

This chain connects TRBV2 to TRBJ2-7, with D possibly matching TRBD1 (5 bases). Germline-derived CDR1 and CDR2 are SNHLY and FYNNEI. CDR3 length: 14 amino acids. Trimming removed 5 bases from V and 5 bases from J, with 16 bases in between. CDR3 protein: CASSNQGIRHEQYF. CDR3 nucleotides: TGTGCCAGCAGTAATCAGGGAATTCGGCACGAGCAGTACTTC.

This chain links TRBV7-2 with TRBJ2-3; 11 bases map to TRBD2. From germline, CDR1 is SGHTA and CDR2 FQGNSA. This CDR3 comprises 18 residues. V trimming: 1 base; J trimming: 3 bases; junction bases outside the gene matches: 9. The CDR3 loop reads CASSLEVAGGRGTDTQYF. The CDR3 DNA is TGTGCCAGCAGCTTAGAAGTAGCGGGAGGGCGGGGAACAGATACGCAGTATTTT.

The gene calls are TRBV30 and TRBJ1-2; 8 bases fit TRBD1. The CDR3 has 15 amino acids. V shed 8 bases, J shed 4 bases, and the junction held 15 bases outside the gene matches. Germline V lookup: CDR1 GTSNPN, CDR2 SVGIG (reference sequence). The CDR3 here is CAGSEIPQGGYGYTF. CDR3 nucleotide sequence: TGTGCCGGATCAGAAATCCCACAGGGGGGCTATGGCTACACCTTC. Full variable domain (missing parts from reference TRBV30 and TRBJ1-2): SQTIHQWPATLVQPVGSPLSLECTVEGTSNPNLYWYRQAAGRGLQLLFYSVGIGQISSEVPQNLSASRPQDRQFILSSKKLLLSDSGFYLCAGSEIPQGGYGYTFGSGTRLTVV.

V is TRBV30 and J is TRBJ2-1, with D possibly being TRBD2 (5 bases). Germline-derived CDR1 and CDR2 are GTSNPN and SVGIG (reference sequence). CDR3 length equals 11 residues. The V gene lost 4 bases and the J gene lost 7 bases, with 8 bases spanning the gap. This chain's CDR3 is CAWTQRNEQFF. The CDR3 nucleotides read TGTGCCTGGACCCAGCGGAATGAGCAGTTCTTC.

The V and J genes are TRBV6-1 and TRBJ1-1, with a weak D call TRBD1 (5 bases). This CDR3 has 15 residues. With 6 bases removed from V and 1 base from J, the gap between germline ends came to 15 bases. The germline V gene encodes CDR1 MNHNS and CDR2 SASEGT. CDR3 in amino acids: CASRPSPGWNTEAFF. The CDR3 region has the DNA TGTGCCAGCAGACCTTCGCCAGGGTGGAACACTGAAGCTTTCTTT.

The rearrangement links TRBV6-5 to TRBJ1-2, with 8 bases identical to TRBD1. The CDR3 is 13 amino acids. Per the germline V gene, CDR1 is MNHEY and CDR2 is SVGAGI. Trimming cost V 6 bases and J 8 bases; bases outside gene matches: 8. The DNA for the CDR3 is TGTGCCAGCAGACCTCAGGGGGCTAAAGGCTACACCTTC. This codes for CASRPQGAKGYTF.

Comment on this clone: Other DNA sequences in the same sample also yield this CDR3. The rearrangement links TRBV5-1 to TRBJ1-5, with D possibly TRBD1 on 6 matching bases. The germline CDR1 and CDR2 sequences are SGHRS and YFSETQ. This CDR3 has 15 residues. Trimming shortened V by 0 bases and J by 2 bases, and 9 bases separated the two germline ends. CDR3 residues: CASSLAAGGNQPQHF. In DNA form, the CDR3 reads TGCGCCAGCAGCTTGGCCGCAGGGGGCAATCAGCCCCAGCATTTT.

The chain couples TRBV6-5 to TRBJ2-7; D gene uncertain. Germline CDR1 MNHEY, CDR2 SVGAGI. CDR3 size: 14 residues. V lost 0 bases and J lost 5, with 11 bases in between. CDR3 DNA: TGTGCCAGCAGTTACTCGGGTCGGGCCCACGAGCAGTACTTC. Encoded protein: CASSYSGRAHEQYF.